This T cell receptor (beta chain) was captured in a study of human T cells and chemical hapten exposure. The CDR3 spans 15 residues. As to time point: patch test 1, 2 weeks after DPC sensitization. Documented treatment: therapeutic diphenylcyclopropenone sensitization with weekly scalp DPC. MiXCR was run by TCRdb on the RACE reads, yielding one entry per CDR3 protein. The sample carries 150,000 to 200,000 distinct CDR3 sequences, about a fifth recorded once. The receptor was isolated from a woman aged 45-60 years with alopecia areata. Some clones in this sample may be carry-over from other donors' samples. Sample: whole blood, taken in connection with sensitization to the hapten diphenylcyclopropenone (DPC). The rearrangement links TRBV21-1 to TRBJ2-7; the D call of TRBD2 is as the table states it, not checked on the DNA. TRBV21-1 is termed a pseudogene. The CDR3 DNA reads TGTGCCAGCAGCAGTCGGACTAGCGGGAGTTCCGAGCAGTACTTC. Translation gives CASSSRTSGSSEQYF.